This TCR beta chain came from a study of CD8+CD57+ T cells in acquired aplastic anemia. Study details: When averaged, DNA from sorted CD4+ and CD8+ cells came to approximately 3.2 ug.

Notes on this clonotype: What it binds is unknown.

Germline CDR1 and CDR2: SEHNR and FQNEAQ (reference sequence). The CDR3 is 13 amino acids. Trimming stripped 5 bases from V and 5 bases from J, with 12 bases between. TCR beta VDJ and CDR3 were profiled, and genomic DNA was the template. TCRdb reanalysed the reads using MiXCR and keeps one entry per CDR3 protein. The data show about 150,000 distinct CDR3 sequences, about 48% seen once. Sequenced patients had shown CD8+CD57+ cell expansion by flow cytometry. Whole-study results and caveats: Researchers reported that CD8+ Simpson's diversity was not significantly different in patients versus controls. There were over 25 CD8+ CDR3 sequences that occurred in both patients and controls.

The gene calls are TRBV7-9 and TRBJ1-1; perhaps TRBD1 as D (5 bases). This sequence originates from a human donor with aplastic anemia. Sequences were obtained from sorted CD4+, CD8+, or CD8+CD57+ T cells (not recorded which) from PBMCs. The CDR3 DNA sequence: TGTGCCAGCAGCGGCGGGGGGGGGACTGAAGCTTTCTTT. Protein sequence: CASSGGGGTEAFF.